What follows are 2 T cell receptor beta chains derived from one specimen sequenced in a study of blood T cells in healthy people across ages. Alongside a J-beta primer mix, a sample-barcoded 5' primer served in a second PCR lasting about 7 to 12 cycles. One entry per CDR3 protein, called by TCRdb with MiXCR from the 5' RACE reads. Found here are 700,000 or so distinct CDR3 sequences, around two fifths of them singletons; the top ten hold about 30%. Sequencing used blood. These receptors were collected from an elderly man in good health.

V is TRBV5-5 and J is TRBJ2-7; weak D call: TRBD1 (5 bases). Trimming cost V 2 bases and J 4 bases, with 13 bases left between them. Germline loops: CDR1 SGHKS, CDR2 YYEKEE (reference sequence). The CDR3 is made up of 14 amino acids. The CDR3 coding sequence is TGTGCCAGCAGCTTTTTGGCAGGGAATTACGAGCAGTACTTC. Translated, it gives CASSFLAGNYEQYF.

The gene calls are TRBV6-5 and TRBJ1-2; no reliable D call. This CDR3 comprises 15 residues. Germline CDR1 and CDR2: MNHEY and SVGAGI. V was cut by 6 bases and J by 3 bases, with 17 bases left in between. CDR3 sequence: CASRTVRGSDYGYTF. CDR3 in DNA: TGTGCCAGCAGGACCGTCCGAGGTAGTGACTATGGCTACACCTTC.